This T cell receptor beta chain appears in the sequencing data of a study of blood T cell repertoires in COVID-19. The table came from immunoSEQ multiplex PCR; TCRdb's copy has only in-frame clones and leaves some out. Of a few hundred thousand clones in the sample, more than 85% were seen once. Per the germline V gene, CDR1 is SGHNT and CDR2 is YENEEA. CDR3 length: 12 residues. Trimming cost V 5 bases and J 7 bases, with 12 bases left between them. The chain couples TRBV11-3 to TRBJ2-7; unclear D gene. What was sequenced was PBMCs or T cells enriched from blood (not recorded which). The sequence was collected from a woman aged 25 to 39 who had recovered from COVID-19. The CDR3 is CASSPGLGEQYF. In nucleotides, the CDR3 is TGTGCCAGCAGCCCAGGCTTAGGAGAGCAGTACTTC.